The 2 T cell receptor beta chains listed next were all sequenced from one sample in a study of sequential checkpoint blockade in melanoma. Libraries were prepared by immunoSEQ multiplex PCR; TCRdb keeps only in-frame clonotypes and omits some of them. This sample has about 9,900 clones; roughly two thirds occur once, and the top ten carry 24%. Sample treatment: randomized to nivolumab then ipilimumab (arm A) or the reverse (arm B). Sequenced material: CD8+ T cells sorted from blood (inferred from file names), taken from a patient given nivolumab and ipilimumab in sequence. These receptors all stem from a human donor with melanoma.

This chain connects TRBV7-3 to TRBJ2-3; TRBD2 agrees at 8 bases. Germline V gene data show CDR1 as SGHTA and CDR2 as FQGTGA. This CDR3 has 15 amino acids. The junction had 6 bases not matched to a gene; V was cut back by 5 bases and J by 2 bases. CDR3 coding DNA: TGTGCCAGCAGCGGAAGCGGGGGCCTCACAGATACGCAGTATTTT. Translation: CASSGSGGLTDTQYF.

V is TRBV29-1 and J is TRBJ2-7; 7 bases fit TRBD2. With V trimmed by 4 bases and J by 1 base, 13 bases remained unmatched. CDR1 is SQVTM and CDR2 is ANQGSEA in the germline V gene. The CDR3 sequence is 16 residues long. CDR3: CSVGVGGDSNSYEQYF. CDR3 DNA: TGCAGCGTTGGAGTTGGGGGGGACTCAAATTCCTACGAGCAGTACTTC.